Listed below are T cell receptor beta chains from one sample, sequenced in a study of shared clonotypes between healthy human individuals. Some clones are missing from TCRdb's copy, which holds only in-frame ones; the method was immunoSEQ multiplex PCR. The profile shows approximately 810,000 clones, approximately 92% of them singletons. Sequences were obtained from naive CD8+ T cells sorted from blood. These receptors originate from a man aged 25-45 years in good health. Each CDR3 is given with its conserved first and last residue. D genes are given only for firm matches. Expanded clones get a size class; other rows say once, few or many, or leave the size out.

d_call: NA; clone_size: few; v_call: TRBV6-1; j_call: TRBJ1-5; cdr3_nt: TGTGCCAGCAGTGAATTTGAGTACAATCAGCCCCAGCATTTT; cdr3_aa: CASSEFEYNQPQHF
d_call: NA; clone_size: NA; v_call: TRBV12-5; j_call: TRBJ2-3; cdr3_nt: TGTGCTAGTGGTGATAAACAATTGGCCGTCGGCCCAGATACGCAGTATTTT; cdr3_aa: CASGDKQLAVGPDTQYF
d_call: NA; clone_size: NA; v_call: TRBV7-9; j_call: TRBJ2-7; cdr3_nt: TGTGCCAGCAGCTGGGGGGCGGGAGACTACGAGCAGTACTTC; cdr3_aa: CASSWGAGDYEQYF
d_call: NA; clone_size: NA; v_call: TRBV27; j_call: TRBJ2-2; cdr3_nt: TGTGCCAGCAGCCCCCTTATAGGGGGACAACGGTCCGGGGAGCTGTTTTTT; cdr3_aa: CASSPLIGGQRSGELFF
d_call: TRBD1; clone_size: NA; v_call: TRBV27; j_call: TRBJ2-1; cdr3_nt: TGTGCCAGCAGTTTACTGGTAGGGGGCGATGAGCAGTTCTTC; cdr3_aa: CASSLLVGGDEQFF
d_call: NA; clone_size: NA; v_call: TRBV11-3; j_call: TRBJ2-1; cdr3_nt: TGTGCCAGCAGCACCAGTCAGGACAATTACAATGAGCAGTTCTTC; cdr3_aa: CASSTSQDNYNEQFF
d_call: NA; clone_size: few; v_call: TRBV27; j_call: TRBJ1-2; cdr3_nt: TGTGCCAGCAGTCCGGCGACGGCTAACTATGGCTACACCTTC; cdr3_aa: CASSPATANYGYTF
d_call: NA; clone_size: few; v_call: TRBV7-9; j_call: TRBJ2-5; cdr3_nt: TGTGCCAGCAGCTTAGACAGGGACCAAGAGACCCAGTACTTC; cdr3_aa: CASSLDRDQETQYF
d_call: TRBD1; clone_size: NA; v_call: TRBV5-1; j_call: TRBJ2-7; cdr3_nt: TGCGCCAGCAGCTCCTCCGGGGCAGGGGGAAGGTACGAGCAGTACTTC; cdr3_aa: CASSSSGAGGRYEQYF
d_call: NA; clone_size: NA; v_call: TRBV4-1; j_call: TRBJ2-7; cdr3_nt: TGCGCCAGCAGCTCAGGGGTTGGCTCCTACGAGCAGTACTTC; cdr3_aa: CASSSGVGSYEQYF
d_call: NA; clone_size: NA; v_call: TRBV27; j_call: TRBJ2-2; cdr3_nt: TGTGCCAGCAGGGTAGACGCCGGGGAGCTGTTTTTT; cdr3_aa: CASRVDAGELFF
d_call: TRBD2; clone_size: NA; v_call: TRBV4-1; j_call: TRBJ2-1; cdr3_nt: TGCGCCAGCAGCCAAGATCCCCCTAGCGGGAGGGCTAATGAGCAGTTCTTC; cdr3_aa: CASSQDPPSGRANEQFF
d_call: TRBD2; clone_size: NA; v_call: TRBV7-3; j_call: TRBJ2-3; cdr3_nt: TGTGCCAGCAGCCAAAGGACTAGAGCAGATACGCAGTATTTT; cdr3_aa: CASSQRTRADTQYF
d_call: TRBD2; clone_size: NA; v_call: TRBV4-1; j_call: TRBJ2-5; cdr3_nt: TGCGCCAGCAGCCAAGGATACTGGACTAGCGGGGACCAAGAGACCCAGTACTTC; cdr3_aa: CASSQGYWTSGDQETQYF
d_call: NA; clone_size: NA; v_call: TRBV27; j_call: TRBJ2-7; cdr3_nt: TGTGCCAGCAGCGCGGACGAGTCCTACGAGCAGTACTTC; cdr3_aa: CASSADESYEQYF
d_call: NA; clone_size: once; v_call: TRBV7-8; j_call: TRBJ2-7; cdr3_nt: TGTGCCAGCAGCTTAAATCCCTCGGCCTACGAGCAGTACTTC; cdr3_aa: CASSLNPSAYEQYF
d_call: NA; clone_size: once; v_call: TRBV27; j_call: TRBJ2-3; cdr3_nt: TGTGCCAGCAGTTTTACCGGGAGCAGCACAGATACGCAGTATTTT; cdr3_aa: CASSFTGSSTDTQYF
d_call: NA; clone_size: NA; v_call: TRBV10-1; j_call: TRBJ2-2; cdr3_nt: TGCGCCAGCAGTGAGTCGACGGGCGGTGGGGAGCTGTTTTTT; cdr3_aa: CASSESTGGGELFF
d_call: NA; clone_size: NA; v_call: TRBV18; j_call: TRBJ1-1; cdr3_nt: TGTGCCAGCTCACCACCTTCTCGCGAGAACACTGAAGCTTTCTTT; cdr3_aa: CASSPPSRENTEAFF
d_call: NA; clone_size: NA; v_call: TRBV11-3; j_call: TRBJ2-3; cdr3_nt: TGTGCCAGCAGCCCCCGTACGGGTACAGATACGCAGTATTTT; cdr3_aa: CASSPRTGTDTQYF
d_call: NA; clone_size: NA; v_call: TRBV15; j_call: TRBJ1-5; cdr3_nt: TGTGCCACCAGCAGTGCCGGGGCCCAAAGTTTATTAGCCCAGCATTTT; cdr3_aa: CATSSAGAQSLLAQHF
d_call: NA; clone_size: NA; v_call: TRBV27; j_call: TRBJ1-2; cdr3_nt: TGTGCCAGCAGTTCCCGCTTGTTCCGGGTGGTGGATGGCTACACCTTC; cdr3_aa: CASSSRLFRVVDGYTF
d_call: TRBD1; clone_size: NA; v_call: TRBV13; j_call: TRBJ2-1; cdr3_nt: TGTGCCAGCAGCTTAGGACAGGGGGCTGAGCAGTTCTTC; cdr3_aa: CASSLGQGAEQFF
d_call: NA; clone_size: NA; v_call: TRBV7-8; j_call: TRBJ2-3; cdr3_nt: TGTGCCAGCAGCGCACAATATGGAGATACGCAGTATTTT; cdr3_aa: CASSAQYGDTQYF
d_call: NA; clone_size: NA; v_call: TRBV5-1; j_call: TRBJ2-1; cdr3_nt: TGCGCCAGCAGCTTGGCCCAGCGGGCTATAGATGAGCAGTTCTTC; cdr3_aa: CASSLAQRAIDEQFF
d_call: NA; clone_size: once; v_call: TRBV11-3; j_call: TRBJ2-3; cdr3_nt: TGTGCCAGCAGCAATGGCGACACAGATACGCAGTATTTT; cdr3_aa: CASSNGDTDTQYF
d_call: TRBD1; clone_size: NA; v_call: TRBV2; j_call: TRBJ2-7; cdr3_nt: TGTGCCAGCCATGGGACAGGGAGAGTAAGCTCCTACGAGCAGTACTTC; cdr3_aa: CASHGTGRVSSYEQYF
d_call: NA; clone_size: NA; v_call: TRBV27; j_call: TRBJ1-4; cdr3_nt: TGTGCCAGCAGTTTATTATCAGGGTACAATGAAAAACTGTTTTTT; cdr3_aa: CASSLLSGYNEKLFF
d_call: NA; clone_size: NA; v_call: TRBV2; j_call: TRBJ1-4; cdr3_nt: TGTGCCAGCATCTGGGGAACCGGGGCCACCCCTTCAACTAATGAAAAACTGTTTTTT; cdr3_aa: CASIWGTGATPSTNEKLFF
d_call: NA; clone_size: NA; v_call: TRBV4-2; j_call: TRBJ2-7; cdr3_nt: TGTGCCAGCAGCCTCCAATGGGGCCCCTACGAGCAGTACTTC; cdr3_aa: CASSLQWGPYEQYF
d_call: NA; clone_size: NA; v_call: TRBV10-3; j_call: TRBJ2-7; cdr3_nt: TGTGCCATCAGCTCCCCCGGCCGCGGATCCGAGCAGTACTTC; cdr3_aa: CAISSPGRGSEQYF
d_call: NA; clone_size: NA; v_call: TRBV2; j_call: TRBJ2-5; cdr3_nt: TGTGCCAGCAGTGAAGCGCGGGTCCGGGGAGAGACCCAGTACTTC; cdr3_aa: CASSEARVRGETQYF
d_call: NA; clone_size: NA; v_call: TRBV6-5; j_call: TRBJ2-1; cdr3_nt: TGTGCCAGCAGTTACTCGTCAGGGTGGGTGCAGTTCTTC; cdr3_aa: CASSYSSGWVQFF
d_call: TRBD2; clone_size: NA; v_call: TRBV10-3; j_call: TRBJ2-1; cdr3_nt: TGTGCCATCAGTGATATGGGAGGGCCCCCCAATGAGCAGTTCTTC; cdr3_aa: CAISDMGGPPNEQFF
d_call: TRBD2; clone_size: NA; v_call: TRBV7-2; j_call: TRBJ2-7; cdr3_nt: TGTGCCAGCAGCCCGACTAGCGTCCACGAGCAGTACTTC; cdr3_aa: CASSPTSVHEQYF
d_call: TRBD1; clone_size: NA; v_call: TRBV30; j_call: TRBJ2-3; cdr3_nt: TGTGCCTGGAGCGAGGGGGCCTTCTCCGGGGCAGATACGCAGTATTTT; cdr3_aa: CAWSEGAFSGADTQYF
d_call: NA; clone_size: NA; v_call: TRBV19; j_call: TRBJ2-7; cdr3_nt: TGTGCCAGTAGCCTCTCCGGGACCCCTCGCGAGCAGTACTTC; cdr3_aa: CASSLSGTPREQYF
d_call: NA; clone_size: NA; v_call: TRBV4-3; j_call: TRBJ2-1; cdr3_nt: TGCGCCAGCAGCCAAGATCCCCTAGTCAATGAGCAGTTCTTC; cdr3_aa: CASSQDPLVNEQFF
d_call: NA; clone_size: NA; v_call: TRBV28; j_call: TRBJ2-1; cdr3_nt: TGTGCCAGCAGTTTTCCCGGTCCCAGAAATGAGCAGTTCTTC; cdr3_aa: CASSFPGPRNEQFF
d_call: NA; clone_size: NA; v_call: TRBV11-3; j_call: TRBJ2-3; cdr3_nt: TGTGCCAGCAGCCTGGGGGGGACAGAGCAGTATTTT; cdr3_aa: CASSLGGTEQYF
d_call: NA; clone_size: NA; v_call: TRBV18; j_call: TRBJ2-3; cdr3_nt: TGTGCCAGCTCACCCCGTCCCGTGTCCAGCACAGATACGCAGTATTTT; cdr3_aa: CASSPRPVSSTDTQYF
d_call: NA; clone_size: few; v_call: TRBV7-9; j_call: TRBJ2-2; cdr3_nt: TGTGCCAGCAGCGAGGGACTCGCGGCTGGTAACACCGGGGAGCTGTTTTTT; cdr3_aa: CASSEGLAAGNTGELFF
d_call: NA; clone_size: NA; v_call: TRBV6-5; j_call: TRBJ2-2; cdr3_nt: TGTGCCAGCAGTTATGGACTAAACACCGGGGAGCTGTTTTTT; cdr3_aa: CASSYGLNTGELFF
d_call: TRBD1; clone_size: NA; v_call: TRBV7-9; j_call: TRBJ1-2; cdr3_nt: TGTGCCAGCAGGCCTCGGACAGGGGCAAACTATGGCTACACCTTC; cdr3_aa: CASRPRTGANYGYTF
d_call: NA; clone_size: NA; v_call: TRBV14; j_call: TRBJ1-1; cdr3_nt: TGTGCCAGCAGCCAGAGTATTGCCAGGGCGAACACTGAAGCTTTCTTT; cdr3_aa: CASSQSIARANTEAFF
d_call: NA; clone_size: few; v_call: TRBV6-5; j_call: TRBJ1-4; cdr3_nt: TGTGCCAGCAGTTCTATAGGGGGTATTAATGAAAAACTGTTTTTT; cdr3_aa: CASSSIGGINEKLFF
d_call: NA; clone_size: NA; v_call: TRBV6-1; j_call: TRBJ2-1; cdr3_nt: TGTGCCAGCAGTGAAGGAAGCTCCTACAATGAGCAGTTCTTC; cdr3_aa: CASSEGSSYNEQFF
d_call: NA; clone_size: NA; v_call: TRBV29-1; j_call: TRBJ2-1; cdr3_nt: TGCAGCGTTGAACAAGCGACCTACAATGAGCAGTTCTTC; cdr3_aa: CSVEQATYNEQFF
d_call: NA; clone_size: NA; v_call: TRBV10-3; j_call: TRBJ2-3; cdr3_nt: TGTGCCATTAGCCGGGACGGGTTCACAGATACGCAGTATTTT; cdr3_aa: CAISRDGFTDTQYF
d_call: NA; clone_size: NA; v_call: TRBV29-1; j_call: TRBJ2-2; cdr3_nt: TGCAGCGGGGCGGGGACAACAAACACCGGGGAGCTGTTTTTT; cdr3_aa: CSGAGTTNTGELFF